Reported below is one TCR beta chain. The antigen is unknown. These data come from a study of cytomegalovirus exposure and HLA in healthy donors. Points from the study as a whole: CMV antigen specificity of three CMV-associated chains was confirmed in vitro. The authors enumerated around 150 TCR beta chains as linked to cytomegalovirus.

Here immunoSEQ multiplex PCR was the method, and the copy in TCRdb shows in-frame clones only, minus some. The sample consists of 70,000 or so clones, less than 95% of them appearing once. The ends lost 3 bases at V and 3 bases at J; junction bases unmatched: 7. Germline CDR1 LGHNA, CDR2 YNFKEQ. The CDR3 covers 16 residues. This clonotype was sampled from a woman aged 18 to 35 in good health and CMV-seronegative. Sequenced input: PBMCs. This rearrangement joins TRBV4-2 to TRBJ2-3; 9 nucleotides agree with TRBD2. The CDR3 DNA reads as TGTGCCAGCAGCCAGGTGACTAGCGGAGGGACAGATACGCAGTATTTT. This sequence encodes CASSQVTSGGTDTQYF.